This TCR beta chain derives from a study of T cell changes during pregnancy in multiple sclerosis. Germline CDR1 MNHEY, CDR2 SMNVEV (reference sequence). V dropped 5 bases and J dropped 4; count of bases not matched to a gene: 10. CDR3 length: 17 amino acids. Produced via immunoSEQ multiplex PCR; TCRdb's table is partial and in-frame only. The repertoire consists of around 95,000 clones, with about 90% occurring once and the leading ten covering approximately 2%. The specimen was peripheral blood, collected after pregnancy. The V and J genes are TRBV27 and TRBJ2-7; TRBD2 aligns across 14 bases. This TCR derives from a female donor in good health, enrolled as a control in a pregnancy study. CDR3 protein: CASSGRPGLAGAYEQYF. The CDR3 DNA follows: TGTGCCAGCAGTGGAAGGCCGGGACTAGCGGGAGCGTACGAGCAGTACTTC.